The 21 T cell receptor beta chains given below trace back to one sample, sequenced in a study of neoadjuvant anti-PD-1 for oral cavity cancer. Data came from immunoSEQ multiplex PCR; TCRdb stores just in-frame clones and leaves some out. The sample records about 11,000 clones, around 52% being singletons. Sequences were derived from tumor tissue, sampled before nivolumab (anti-PD-1) treatment. Source of these receptors: a person aged 35 to 85 with oral cavity squamous cell carcinoma.

This clone was detected a few times. This chain links TRBV6-1 with TRBJ2-1, with 8 bases matching TRBD1. The CDR3 sequence is 14 residues long. The germline gives CDR1 MNHNS, CDR2 SASEGT. V gave up 6 bases and J gave up 9 bases; unmatched junction bases: 10. The CDR3 sequence is CASRGTGKSPEQFF. The CDR3 DNA reads as TGTGCCAGCAGAGGGACAGGTAAAAGCCCTGAGCAGTTCTTC.

V gene TRBV5-1 combines with J gene TRBJ2-3; possibly TRBD2 for D (7 bases). The germline gives CDR1 SGHRS, CDR2 YFSETQ. This CDR3 is 15 amino acids long. The germline V and J ends were trimmed by 4 bases and 3 bases, with 15 bases remaining between them. The CDR3 DNA follows: TGCGCCAGCAGCCCTCCCCGGGGGGCGACAGATACGCAGTATTTT. Translated: CASSPPRGATDTQYF.

This clone was recorded a few times. The rearrangement joins TRBV2 to TRBJ2-3, with 14 bases aligning to TRBD2. Trimming took 4 bases from V and 4 from J; bases not matched to a gene: 4. CDR1 is SNHLY and CDR2 is FYNNEI in the germline V gene. This CDR3 contains 16 residues. The CDR3 DNA reads as TGTGCCAGCAGTGGGGGACTAGCGGGGGAGGCAGATACGCAGTATTTT. It codes for CASSGGLAGEADTQYF.

V and J are TRBV7-8 and TRBJ1-2; 10 nucleotides align to TRBD1. CDR1 is SGHVS and CDR2 is FQNEAQ in the germline V gene. The length of the CDR3 is 16 residues. V was clipped by 0 bases and J by 4 bases; unmatched bases: 5. CDR3 loop: CASSLATGGAVYGYTF. CDR3 DNA sequence: TGTGCCAGCAGCTTAGCGACAGGGGGCGCGGTCTATGGCTACACCTTC.

This clone was counted between two and nine times. The chain joins TRBV5-1 to TRBJ2-7; 9 positions agree with TRBD1. Unmatched junction bases numbered 12, after V lost 7 bases and J lost 7 bases. Germline-derived CDR1 and CDR2 are SGHRS and YFSETQ. The CDR3 has 14 residues. The CDR3 DNA follows: TGCGCCAGCGGAAGGACAGGGGATTCTCGGGAGCAGTACTTC. Its protein is CASGRTGDSREQYF.

The CDR3 loop is CAGGTSGGLLNEQFF. CDR3 bases: TGTGCCGGAGGGACTAGCGGGGGGCTCTTGAATGAGCAGTTCTTC. The gene calls are TRBV6-6 and TRBJ2-1; 15 nucleotides match TRBD2. The CDR3 has 15 residues. Germline CDR1 reads MNHNY; CDR2 reads SVGAGI (reference sequence). V dropped 11 bases and J dropped 7; count of bases not matched to a gene: 9.

J is TRBJ2-7 and V is TRBV5-6; no clear D. V was pared by 1 base and J by 8 bases, with 10 bases between. The CDR3 is 12 residues long. From germline, CDR1 is SGHDT and CDR2 YYEEEE. The CDR3 nucleotides read TGTGCCAGCAGCTTGACAGAGTTTAAGCAGTACTTC. Its protein product is CASSLTEFKQYF. Together with reference TRBV5-6 and TRBJ2-7, the CDR3 gives the full variable domain: DAGVTQSPTHLIKTRGQQVTLRCSPKSGHDTVSWYQQALGQGPQFIFQYYEEEERQRGNFPDRFSGHQFPNYSSELNVNALLLGDSALYLCASSLTEFKQYFGPGTRLTVT.

The chain recombines TRBV29-1 with TRBJ2-3, with D perhaps matching TRBD1 or TRBD2 (5 bases each). Germline lookup yields CDR1 SQVTM and CDR2 ANQGSEA. V lost 0 bases, J lost 1 base, and 14 bases lay in between. The CDR3 is 16 amino acids. The CDR3 spells CSVEDGQGRGTDTQYF. The CDR3 region has the DNA TGCAGCGTTGAAGATGGGCAGGGACGGGGCACAGATACGCAGTATTTT.

This clone has more than one count but fewer than ten. The chain has TRBV6-5 and TRBJ1-1, with TRBD1 matching over 10 bases. Germline V lookup: CDR1 MNHEY, CDR2 SVGAGI. V trimming: 0 bases; J trimming: 5 bases; junction bases outside the gene matches: 6. CDR3 length: 16 residues. The DNA for the CDR3 is TGTGCCAGCAGTTACTCAGGGACAGGGGCTAGGACTGAAGCTTTCTTT. Translation gives CASSYSGTGARTEAFF.

V and J are TRBV6-5 and TRBJ2-7, with 9 bases matching TRBD1. Trimming removed 10 bases from V and 1 base from J; junction bases left unmatched: 8. In germline, CDR1 is MNHEY, CDR2 SVGAGI. CDR3 length equals 14 residues. The CDR3 region has the DNA TGTGCCACAACACCGACAGGGGGTTCCTACGAGCAGTACTTC. Its translation is CATTPTGGSYEQYF.

CDR3 nucleotide sequence: TGTGCCGGCGGGGTCAACTCCTACGAGCAGTACTTC. Protein: CAGGVNSYEQYF. This sequence joins TRBV6-5 and TRBJ2-7; weak D call: TRBD2 (6 bases). CDR3 length: 12 residues. The germline V gene encodes CDR1 MNHEY and CDR2 SVGAGI. Between the trimmed V and J ends, which lost 11 bases and 0 bases, there was a span of 11 bases.

This clone appeared once. The genes are TRBV11-2 and TRBJ2-3; a possible D gene is TRBD1 (5 bases). CDR1 and CDR2 (germline): SGHAT, FQNNGV. The germline V and J ends were trimmed by 5 bases and 0 bases, with 12 bases remaining between them. The CDR3 covers 15 residues. CDR3 sequence reads: CASSGRARSTDTQYF. CDR3 sequence (DNA): TGTGCCAGCAGCGGCAGGGCCCGGAGCACAGATACGCAGTATTTT.

This clone was recorded once. V gene TRBV30 combines with J gene TRBJ1-3, with 8 bases lining up with TRBD1. With 1 base clipped from V and 13 bases from J, the junction kept 9 bases outside the gene matches. CDR1 GTSNPN and CDR2 SVGIG come from the germline V gene (reference sequence). The CDR3 extends over 13 amino acids. The CDR3 protein is CAWSEGQGIRIYF. The CDR3 bases are TGTGCCTGGAGTGAAGGACAGGGAATCAGGATATATTTT.

This clone has just a few counts. The rearrangement links TRBV18 to TRBJ2-1; 10 nucleotides line up with TRBD1. The CDR3 contains 15 residues. The junction had 6 bases not matched to a gene; V was cut back by 3 bases and J by 7 bases. CDR1 and CDR2 (germline): KGHSH, LQKENI. CDR3 region: CASSPGQGTGNEQFF. Written as DNA, the CDR3 is TGTGCCAGCTCACCGGGACAGGGGACAGGGAATGAGCAGTTCTTC.

This clone was recorded once. Other DNA sequences in the same sample also yield this CDR3. This CDR3 reads CASSLELNTEAFF. The DNA of the CDR3 is TGTGCCAGCAGCTTAGAACTGAACACTGAAGCTTTCTTT. This chain connects TRBV11-1 to TRBJ1-1; D is unresolved. This CDR3 contains 13 residues. Trimming took 1 base from V and 0 from J, leaving 3 bases between them. Germline V gene lookup returns CDR1 SGHAT and CDR2 FQDESV (reference sequence).

This clone was seen more than once but under ten times. The CDR3 spells CASSFEGNSPLHF. CDR3 in DNA: TGTGCCAGCAGCTTCGAGGGGAATTCACCCCTCCACTTT. This chain connects TRBV7-9 to TRBJ1-6, with D possibly matching TRBD1 (5 bases). V was clipped by 3 bases and J by 7 bases, with 7 bases between them. The CDR3 extends over 13 amino acids. Per germline, CDR1 SEHNR and CDR2 FQNEAQ (reference sequence).

V and J are TRBV11-2 and TRBJ1-1; D gene unclear. From germline, CDR1 is SGHAT and CDR2 FQNNGV. This CDR3 is 14 amino acids long. V was clipped by 5 bases and J by 3 bases, with 13 bases between them. The chain's CDR3 is CASSPRNGDTEAFF. The CDR3 DNA reads TGTGCCAGCAGCCCCCGAAACGGGGACACTGAAGCTTTCTTT.

This clone was counted a single time. The genes are TRBV28 and TRBJ1-5; TRBD1 aligns across 7 bases. The CDR3 runs 14 residues. V gave up 9 bases and J gave up 3 bases; unmatched junction bases: 8. Germline V CDR1 and CDR2: MDHEN, SYDVKM. This CDR3 is CASDRDGTNQPQHF. The CDR3 nucleotides read TGTGCCAGTGACAGGGACGGGACCAATCAGCCCCAGCATTTT.

This clone was detected a few times. This chain uses TRBV28 with TRBJ2-3; 9 bases agree with TRBD1. The CDR3 totals 14 residues. The V segment lost 6 bases and the J segment 4 bases; nucleotides outside the gene matches: 5. The germline gives CDR1 MDHEN, CDR2 SYDVKM. This CDR3 reads CASSNRGRADTQYF. DNA for the CDR3: TGTGCCAGCAGCAACAGGGGGCGGGCAGATACGCAGTATTTT.

CDR3 loop: CAWGGRLTGELFF. Written as DNA, the CDR3 is TGTGCCTGGGGGGGACGCCTCACCGGGGAGCTGTTTTTT. The genes are TRBV30 and TRBJ2-2; D could derive from TRBD1 or TRBD2 (5 bases each). Germline values: CDR1 GTSNPN, CDR2 SVGIG (reference sequence). CDR3 size: 13 residues. V dropped 5 bases and J dropped 4 bases, with 11 bases sitting between them.

Here the CDR3 reads CAWGRQGILDTQYF. The DNA of the CDR3 is TGTGCCTGGGGAAGACAGGGGATACTAGATACGCAGTATTTT. The chain carries TRBV30 and TRBJ2-3, with 8 bases fitting TRBD1. Germline V gene data show CDR1 as GTSNPN and CDR2 as SVGIG (reference sequence). Trimming cost V 5 bases and J 5 bases; bases outside gene matches: 9. The CDR3 covers 14 residues.